The clone carrying this T cell receptor (beta chain) was seen ten or more times. The target antigen is unknown. The data were obtained in a study of Graves' ophthalmopathy and Graves' hyperthyroidism. CDR1 WNHNN and CDR2 SYGVQD come from the germline V gene (reference sequence). The CDR3 loop spans 16 amino acids. The trim removed 0 bases at V and 4 bases at J, leaving 7 bases unmatched. Study-wide results and caveats: Discrimination between ophthalmopathy and stable hyperthyroidism by a 13-signature model showed 85% to 90% sensitivity and about 84% specificity.

RNA served as the template for amplifying TCR beta CDR3 regions. Second-round multiplex PCR followed a first-round RT-PCR using HTBI primers. In TCRdb, the multiplex PCR reads were re-called with MiXCR into one record per CDR3 protein. The sample holds about 550,000 distinct CDR3 sequences, 35% to 40% seen once. Sequences were obtained from peripheral blood or thyroid tissue (not recorded which). The genes are TRBV10-1 and TRBJ2-7; the match to TRBD1 covers 9 bases. The clonotype was recovered from an adult man with Graves' hyperthyroidism. CDR3 nucleotides: TGCGCCAGCAGTGAGTCCGGGACAGGGACGATTTACGAGCAGTACTTC. Encoded protein: CASSESGTGTIYEQYF.